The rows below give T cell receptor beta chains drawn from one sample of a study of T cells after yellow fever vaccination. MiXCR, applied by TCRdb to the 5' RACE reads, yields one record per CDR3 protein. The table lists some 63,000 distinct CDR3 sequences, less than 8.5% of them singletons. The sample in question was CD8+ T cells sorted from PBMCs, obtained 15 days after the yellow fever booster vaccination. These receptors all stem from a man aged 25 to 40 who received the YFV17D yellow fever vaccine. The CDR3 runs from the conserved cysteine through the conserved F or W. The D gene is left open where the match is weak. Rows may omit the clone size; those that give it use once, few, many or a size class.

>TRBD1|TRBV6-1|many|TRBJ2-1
CASSEDETGANEQFF
TGTGCCAGCAGTGAAGATGAGACAGGGGCGAATGAGCAGTTCTTC
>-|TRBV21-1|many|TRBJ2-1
CASSPRLLWANSYNEQFF
TGTGCCAGCAGCCCCCGACTGTTGTGGGCCAACTCCTACAATGAGCAGTTCTTC
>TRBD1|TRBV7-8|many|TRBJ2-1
CASSPKILPGGYNEQFF
TGTGCCAGCAGCCCTAAGATCCTTCCAGGGGGATACAATGAGCAGTTCTTC
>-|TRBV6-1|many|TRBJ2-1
CASRPKRSTSYNEQFF
TGTGCCAGCAGGCCCAAGAGGTCTACCTCCTACAATGAGCAGTTCTTC
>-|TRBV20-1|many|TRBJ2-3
CSARDVDSGGRDTQYF
TGCAGTGCTAGAGATGTAGACTCAGGGGGGAGGGATACGCAGTATTTT
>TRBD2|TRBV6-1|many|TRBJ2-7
CASSGSSGSYEQYF
TGTGCCAGCAGTGGTTCTAGCGGGAGCTACGAGCAGTACTTC
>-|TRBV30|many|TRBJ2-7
CAWSVRLYEQYF
TGTGCCTGGAGTGTACGTCTCTACGAGCAGTACTTC
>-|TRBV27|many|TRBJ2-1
CASSLSPGVYNEQFF
TGTGCCAGCAGTTTATCCCCAGGTGTCTACAATGAGCAGTTCTTC
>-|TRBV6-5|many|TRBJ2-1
CASSYGASSSYNEQFF
TGTGCCAGCAGTTACGGGGCTTCGAGCTCCTACAATGAGCAGTTCTTC
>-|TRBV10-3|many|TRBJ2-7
CAISEPSHYEQYF
TGTGCCATCAGTGAGCCTTCCCACTACGAGCAGTACTTC
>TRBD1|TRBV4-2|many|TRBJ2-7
CASSQEAGQDSYEQYF
TGTGCCAGCAGCCAAGAGGCCGGACAGGACTCCTACGAGCAGTACTTC
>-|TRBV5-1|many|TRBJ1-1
CASSSTGQGTEAFF
TGCGCCAGCAGCTCGACGGGGCAAGGGACTGAAGCTTTCTTT
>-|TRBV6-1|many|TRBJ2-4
CASQGGAKNIQYF
TGTGCCAGCCAGGGGGGAGCCAAAAACATTCAGTACTTC
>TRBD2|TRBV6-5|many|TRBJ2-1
CASSYEAGGGFSYNEQFF
TGTGCCAGCAGTTACGAAGCGGGAGGGGGTTTCTCCTACAATGAGCAGTTCTTC
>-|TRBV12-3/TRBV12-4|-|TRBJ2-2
CASSLMGAAGELFF
TGTGCCAGCAGTTTAATGGGGGCGGCCGGGGAGCTGTTTTTT
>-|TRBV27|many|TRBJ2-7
CASSPSDSYEQYF
TGTGCCAGCAGTCCGTCGGACAGCTACGAGCAGTACTTC
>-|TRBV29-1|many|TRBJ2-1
CSVEWGRAYNEQFF
TGCAGCGTTGAATGGGGCAGGGCCTACAATGAGCAGTTCTTC
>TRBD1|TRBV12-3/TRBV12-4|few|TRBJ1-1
CASSPWTGGYITEAFF
TGTGCCAGCAGTCCGTGGACAGGGGGCTATATCACTGAAGCTTTCTTT
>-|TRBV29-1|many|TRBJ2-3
CSVGPGWGTDTQYF
TGCAGCGTTGGGCCCGGTTGGGGCACAGATACGCAGTATTTT
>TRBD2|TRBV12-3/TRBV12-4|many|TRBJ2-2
CASSFAGANTGELFF
TGTGCCAGCAGTTTCGCGGGGGCGAACACCGGGGAGCTGTTTTTT
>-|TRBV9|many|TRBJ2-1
CASSAGRDEQFF
TGTGCCAGCAGCGCGGGTCGGGATGAGCAGTTCTTC
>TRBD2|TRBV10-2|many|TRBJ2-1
CASSAFGLANNEQFF
TGCGCCAGCAGTGCGTTCGGACTAGCCAACAATGAGCAGTTCTTC
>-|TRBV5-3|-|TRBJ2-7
CASSPAPTNEQYF
TGTGCCAGCAGCCCCGCCCCGACAAACGAGCAGTACTTC
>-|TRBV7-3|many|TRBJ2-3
CASSLLGSDTQYF
TGTGCCAGCAGCTTACTAGGATCGGATACGCAGTATTTT
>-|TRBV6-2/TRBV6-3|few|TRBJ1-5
CASSYPGRSGQPQHF
TGTGCCAGCAGTTACCCCGGGCGGTCGGGGCAGCCCCAGCATTTT
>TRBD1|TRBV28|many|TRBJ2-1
CASSLGQGASEQFF
TGTGCCAGCAGTTTAGGACAGGGGGCGAGTGAGCAGTTCTTC
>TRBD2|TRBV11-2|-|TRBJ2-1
CASSSGLAGEDEQFF
TGTGCCAGCAGCTCGGGACTAGCGGGAGAGGATGAGCAGTTCTTC
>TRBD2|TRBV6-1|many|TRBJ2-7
CASRPGTSSSYEQYF
TGTGCCAGCAGACCCGGGACTAGTAGCTCCTACGAGCAGTACTTC
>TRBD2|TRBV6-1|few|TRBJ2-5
CASRATSGRSETQYF
TGTGCCAGCAGAGCGACTAGCGGGAGATCGGAGACCCAGTACTTC
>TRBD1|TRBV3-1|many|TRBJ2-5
CASSQPRQGWETQYF
TGTGCCAGCAGCCAACCCAGACAGGGATGGGAGACCCAGTACTTC
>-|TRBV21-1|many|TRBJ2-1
CASSTWTGWEQFF
TGTGCCAGCAGCACCTGGACAGGATGGGAGCAGTTCTTC
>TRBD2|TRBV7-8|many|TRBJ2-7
CASSLGLAGESEQYF
TGTGCCAGCAGCTTAGGGCTAGCGGGAGAGTCTGAGCAGTACTTC
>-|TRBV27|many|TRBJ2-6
CASSSDPTIRANVLTF
TGTGCCAGCAGTTCCGACCCCACCATTAGGGCCAACGTCCTGACTTTC
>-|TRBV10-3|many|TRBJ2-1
CAISEKGNSYNEQFF
TGTGCCATCAGTGAAAAGGGGAACTCCTACAATGAGCAGTTCTTC
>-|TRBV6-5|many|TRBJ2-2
CASTSNAGVTGELFF
TGTGCCAGCACCTCTAACGCGGGCGTTACCGGGGAGCTGTTTTTT
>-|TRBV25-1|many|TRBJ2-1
CASSEYFYNEQFF
TGTGCCAGCAGTGAATACTTTTACAATGAGCAGTTCTTC
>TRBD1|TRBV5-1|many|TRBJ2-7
CASSQTGATYEQYF
TGCGCCAGCAGCCAGACAGGGGCCACCTACGAGCAGTACTTC
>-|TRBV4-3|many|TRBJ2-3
CASSQDLVLAQSTDTQYF
TGCGCCAGCAGCCAAGATTTGGTTCTAGCTCAAAGCACAGATACGCAGTATTTT
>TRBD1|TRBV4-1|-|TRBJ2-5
CASSRQGVQETQYF
TGCGCCAGCAGCCGACAGGGGGTCCAAGAGACCCAGTACTTC
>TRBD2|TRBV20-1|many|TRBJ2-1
CSARDEVAGVSSYNEQFF
TGCAGTGCTAGAGATGAGGTAGCGGGTGTCTCCTCCTACAATGAGCAGTTCTTC
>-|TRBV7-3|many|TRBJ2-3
CASSTRPDTQYF
TGTGCCAGCAGTACTCGCCCAGATACGCAGTATTTT
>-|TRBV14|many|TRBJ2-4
CASSQGDLQAKNIQYF
TGTGCCAGCAGCCAAGGTGACTTACAAGCCAAAAACATTCAGTACTTC
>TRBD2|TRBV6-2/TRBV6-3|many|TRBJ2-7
CASSYYPARAGEAYEQYF
TGTGCCAGCAGTTACTACCCCGCTCGGGCGGGAGAAGCCTACGAGCAGTACTTC
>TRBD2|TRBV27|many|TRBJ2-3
CASSFPGGPTDTQYF
TGTGCCAGCAGTTTCCCGGGAGGACCCACAGATACGCAGTATTTT
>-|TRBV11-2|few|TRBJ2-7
CASSSGRGAYEQYF
TGTGCCAGCAGCTCGGGGCGGGGAGCCTACGAGCAGTACTTC
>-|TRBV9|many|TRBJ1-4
CASSYGTNEKLFF
TGTGCCAGCAGCTACGGAACGAATGAAAAACTGTTTTTT
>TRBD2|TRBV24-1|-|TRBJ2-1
CATSDSGIGTSGQTSYNEQFF
TGTGCCACCAGTGATTCAGGGATAGGGACTAGCGGGCAGACCTCCTACAATGAGCAGTTCTTC
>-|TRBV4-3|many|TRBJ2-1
CASSQMTGPYNEQFF
TGCGCCAGCAGCCAGATGACGGGGCCCTACAATGAGCAGTTCTTC
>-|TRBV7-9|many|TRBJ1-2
CASSPPQNNYGYTF
TGTGCCAGCAGCCCCCCCCAAAATAACTATGGCTACACCTTC
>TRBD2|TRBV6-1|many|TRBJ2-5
CASTTWLAGGWTQYF
TGTGCCAGCACCACGTGGTTAGCGGGAGGTTGGACCCAGTACTTC
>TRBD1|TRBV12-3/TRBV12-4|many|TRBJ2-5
CASSGTVLGGQYF
TGTGCCAGCAGTGGGACAGTACTCGGAGGCCAGTACTTC
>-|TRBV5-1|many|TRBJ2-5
CASRLTAETQYF
TGCGCCAGCAGGTTGACAGCGGAGACCCAGTACTTC
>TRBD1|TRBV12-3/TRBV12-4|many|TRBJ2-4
CASSPGGQGNIQYF
TGTGCCAGCAGCCCCGGGGGACAGGGAAACATTCAGTACTTC
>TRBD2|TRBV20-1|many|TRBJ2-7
CSAQGGEGPYEQYF
TGCAGTGCCCAGGGTGGGGAGGGACCCTACGAGCAGTACTTC
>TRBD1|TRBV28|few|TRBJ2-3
CASSLGQTSTDTQYF
TGTGCCAGCAGCTTGGGACAGACGAGCACAGATACGCAGTATTTT
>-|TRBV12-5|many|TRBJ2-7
CASGFKARDYEQYF
TGTGCTAGTGGTTTTAAGGCGCGAGACTACGAGCAGTACTTC
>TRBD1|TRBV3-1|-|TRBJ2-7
CASSQEYATGLSHEQYF
TGTGCCAGCTCCCAAGAATACGCGACAGGGCTCTCGCACGAGCAGTACTTC
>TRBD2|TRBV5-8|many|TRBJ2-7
CASSFFTSGSSYEQYF
TGTGCCAGCAGCTTCTTTACTAGCGGCAGCTCCTACGAGCAGTACTTC
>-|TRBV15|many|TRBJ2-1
CATRVSNNEQFF
TGTGCCACCAGAGTCTCCAACAATGAGCAGTTCTTC